Each of the 14 T cell receptor beta chains below was sequenced from the same sample in a study of blood T cell repertoires in COVID-19. The protocol was immunoSEQ multiplex PCR, while the TCRdb copy is restricted to in-frame clones and leaves out a portion. The sample has around 130,000 clones; 75% to 85% are singletons. The material sequenced was peripheral blood. The receptors were sampled from a man aged 50-59 years with acute or convalescent COVID-19.

This clone was seen once. This chain connects TRBV28 to TRBJ1-3, with 7 positions matching TRBD1. Germline-derived CDR1 and CDR2 are MDHEN and SYDVKM. V trimming: 4 bases; J trimming: 3 bases; junction bases outside the gene matches: 3. The CDR3 totals 14 residues. CDR3 amino acids: CASSSTGVGNTIYF. The CDR3 nucleotides read TGTGCCAGCAGTTCAACAGGGGTTGGAAACACCATATATTTT.

This clone was observed a handful of times. The chain carries TRBV9 and TRBJ2-2; possible D gene TRBD1, 5 bases. Germline CDR1 SGDLS, CDR2 YYNGEE. The CDR3 consists of 17 residues. Deletions cut 0 bases from V and 4 bases from J, with 16 bases between. As DNA, the CDR3 is TGTGCCAGCAGCGTAGCTGGGGCAGGTGTCAGCACCGGGGAGCTGTTTTTT. Translation gives CASSVAGAGVSTGELFF.

Details on this clone: Other DNA sequences from this sample encode an identical CDR3 as well. The V and J genes are TRBV5-4 and TRBJ1-5; maybe TRBD1 (5 bases). Germline-derived CDR1 and CDR2 are SGHNT and YYREEE (reference sequence). With 0 bases removed from V and 0 bases from J, the gap between germline ends came to 7 bases. This CDR3 is 15 amino acids long. CDR3 sequence (DNA): TGTGCCAGCAGCTTGGGCGGGGGTAGCAATCAGCCCCAGCATTTT. Encoded protein: CASSLGGGSNQPQHF.

The rearrangement links TRBV18 to TRBJ2-7; TRBD2 might be the D (5 bases). V was shortened by 4 bases and J by 6 bases, with 16 bases between the two germline ends. This CDR3 region has 14 residues. Germline CDR1 is KGHSH and CDR2 is LQKENI. The DNA for the CDR3 is TGTGCCAGCTCACTAGCGTCTTTTGTGGGCGAGCAGTACTTC. It codes for CASSLASFVGEQYF.

This sequence joins TRBV9 and TRBJ1-6; no firm D call. Trimming shortened V by 3 bases and J by 0 bases, and 7 bases separated the two germline ends. Per germline, CDR1 SGDLS and CDR2 YYNGEE. The CDR3 is 15 residues long. CDR3: CASSALSSYNSPLHF. The CDR3 DNA reads as TGTGCCAGCAGCGCGCTGAGCTCCTATAATTCACCCCTCCACTTT.

The chain couples TRBV5-1 to TRBJ2-7, with D possibly being TRBD2 (7 bases). V lost 0 bases and J lost 5, with 15 bases in between. The CDR3 covers 15 residues. Germline V gene sequence: CDR1 SGHRS, CDR2 YFSETQ. CDR3 coding DNA: TGCGCCAGCAGCTTGGCCGGAGGGGGGGCCCACGAGCAGTACTTC. Protein product: CASSLAGGGAHEQYF.

This clone was counted once. The chain recombines TRBV9 with TRBJ2-1; no firm D call. The germline V gene encodes CDR1 SGDLS and CDR2 YYNGEE. V was clipped by 3 bases and J by 7 bases, with 14 bases between them. The CDR3 totals 14 residues. The CDR3, as DNA: TGTGCCAGCAGCGCACCCCCTAGGAATAATGAGCAGTTCTTC. Its protein is CASSAPPRNNEQFF.

The chain joins TRBV15 to TRBJ2-5; 9 bases are shared with TRBD2. V lost 0 bases, J lost 7 bases, and 9 bases stayed unmatched. The V gene's germline CDR1 is LNHNV and CDR2 YYDKDF (reference sequence). The CDR3 is made up of 16 amino acids. The DNA for the CDR3 is TGTGCCACCAGCAGAGAGGATAGCGGGAGAGTAGCGACCCAGTACTTC. Translation: CATSREDSGRVATQYF.

This sequence joins TRBV9 and TRBJ2-7; TRBD2 matches at 8 bases. Germline V gene lookup returns CDR1 SGDLS and CDR2 YYNGEE. Unmatched junction bases numbered 11, after V lost 4 bases and J lost 5 bases. This CDR3 region has 15 residues. The CDR3 here is CASSPFSGNRNEQYF. DNA for the CDR3: TGTGCCAGCAGCCCTTTTAGCGGGAATCGAAACGAGCAGTACTTC.

This rearrangement joins TRBV18 to TRBJ1-4; D gene ambiguous. The CDR3 loop spans 15 amino acids. The germline V and J ends were trimmed by 3 bases and 5 bases, with 13 bases remaining between them. Germline V lookup: CDR1 KGHSH, CDR2 LQKENI. CDR3 sequence reads: CASSPTGSGNEKLFF. As DNA, the CDR3 is TGTGCCAGCTCACCGACTGGGTCGGGGAATGAAAAACTGTTTTTT.

The V and J genes are TRBV30 and TRBJ2-1, with a possible D match to TRBD2 (6 bases). The CDR3 is made up of 11 amino acids. V was clipped by 5 bases and J by 7 bases, with 9 bases between them. Germline V gene sequence: CDR1 GTSNPN, CDR2 SVGIG (reference sequence). CDR3 sequence: CAWPGENEQFF. The DNA for the CDR3 is TGTGCCTGGCCGGGGGAGAATGAGCAGTTCTTC.

This rearrangement joins TRBV11-2 to TRBJ1-4; unclear D gene. Germline lookup yields CDR1 SGHAT and CDR2 FQNNGV. The CDR3 runs 12 residues. V gave up 5 bases and J gave up 8 bases, with 9 bases separating them. The CDR3 spells CASSPPGEKLFF. The DNA of the CDR3 is TGTGCCAGCAGCCCCCCGGGAGAAAAACTGTTTTTT.

The chain is built from TRBV11-3 and TRBJ1-2; D uncertain. Germline V gene sequence: CDR1 SGHNT, CDR2 YENEEA. There are 14 residues in the CDR3. Deletions cut 4 bases from V and 4 bases from J, with 13 bases between. CDR3 in amino acids: CASSSRAGFYGYTF. The CDR3, as DNA: TGTGCCAGCAGCTCCCGCGCGGGGTTCTATGGCTACACCTTC.

This chain uses TRBV10-3 with TRBJ2-3; TRBD2 aligns across 9 bases. The CDR3 spans 16 residues. Per germline, CDR1 ENHRY and CDR2 SYGVKD. V lost 3 bases to trimming and J lost 5 bases; unmatched junction nucleotides: 9. Here the CDR3 reads CAISDVSGSVLDTQYF. The DNA of the CDR3 is TGTGCCATCAGTGATGTTAGCGGGAGCGTTTTAGATACGCAGTATTTT.